These T cell receptor beta chains were read from a single sample in a study of human T cells and chemical hapten exposure. TCRdb ran MiXCR on the RACE reads and lists one entry per CDR3 protein. Among 65,000 to 90,000 distinct CDR3 sequences, 12% to 15% were seen once, and the ten largest hold 4% to 6%. Sequenced here: whole blood, sampled in connection with sensitization to the hapten diphenylcyclopropenone (DPC). The origin of the receptors is a woman aged 50 to 60 with alopecia areata. Some clones in this sample may be carry-over from other donors' samples. Both conserved end residues are part of each CDR3. Each record gives: J gene, clone size, V gene, D gene, CDR3 protein, CDR3 DNA. The D gene is left open where the match is weak. Clone size appears in some rows only: once, few, many, or a class for an expanded clone.

TRBJ2-3	few	TRBV5-1	TRBD2	CASSPRTSGETDTQYF	TGCGCCAGCAGCCCCCGGACTAGCGGGGAGACAGATACGCAGTATTTT
TRBJ2-7	few	TRBV10-3	-	CAIMRGTNYEQYF	TGTGCCATCATGAGGGGCACCAACTACGAGCAGTACTTC
TRBJ1-2	-	TRBV7-2	TRBD1	CASSLWTGGDYGYTF	TGTGCCAGCAGCTTATGGACAGGGGGCGACTATGGCTACACCTTC
TRBJ2-7	few	TRBV19	-	CASSTSGPSHEQYF	TGTGCCAGTAGTACCTCGGGGCCATCCCACGAGCAGTACTTC
TRBJ2-3	many	TRBV14	-	CASSQGVKTTDTQYF	TGTGCCAGCAGCCAAGGCGTAAAGACCACAGATACGCAGTATTTT
TRBJ2-7	-	TRBV5-1	-	CASSPLTQGYEQYF	TGCGCCAGCAGCCCCCTGACACAGGGATACGAGCAGTACTTC
TRBJ1-5	few	TRBV20-1	-	CSATPTNNQPQHF	TGCAGTGCCACCCCCACCAACAATCAGCCCCAGCATTTT
TRBJ2-7	-	TRBV7-2	-	CASSLSLSDEQYF	TGTGCCAGCAGCTTATCGTTGTCGGACGAGCAGTACTTC
TRBJ2-2	-	TRBV2	-	CASRGALGELFF	TGTGCCAGCAGGGGGGCTCTCGGGGAGCTGTTTTTT
TRBJ2-7	-	TRBV20-1	-	CSARGQGSSYEQYF	TGCAGTGCTAGGGGGCAGGGGTCCTCCTACGAGCAGTACTTC
TRBJ1-6	once	TRBV29-1	TRBD1	CSVRTGDNSPLHF	TGCAGCGTTAGGACAGGGGATAATTCACCCCTCCACTTT
TRBJ2-2	-	TRBV19	-	CASSIGGTGELFF	TGTGCCAGTAGTATTGGAGGGACCGGGGAGCTGTTTTTT
TRBJ1-2	many	TRBV20-1	-	CSADYPNQETLYGYTF	TGCAGTGCTGATTACCCAAACCAGGAAACCCTCTATGGCTACACCTTC
TRBJ2-1	many	TRBV20-1	TRBD2	CSARKAGGPNEQFF	TGCAGTGCTAGAAAAGCGGGAGGGCCCAATGAGCAGTTCTTC
TRBJ2-1	many	TRBV12-3/TRBV12-4	-	CASTNEGRIDNEQFF	TGTGCCAGCACTAACGAGGGGCGCATCGACAATGAGCAGTTCTTC
TRBJ2-1	few	TRBV9	-	CASSSERVSSYNEQFF	TGTGCCAGCAGCTCGGAGCGGGTTTCCTCCTACAATGAGCAGTTCTTC
TRBJ2-7	few	TRBV5-1	-	CASSLVMGAHEQYF	TGCGCCAGCAGCTTGGTTATGGGGGCTCACGAGCAGTACTTC
TRBJ1-2	-	TRBV2	-	CASSEVKGRNHYGYTF	TGTGCCAGCAGTGAAGTTAAAGGTCGTAATCACTATGGCTACACCTTC
TRBJ2-1	many	TRBV11-2	TRBD2	CASSPREVEQFF	TGTGCCAGCAGCCCCCGGGAGGTGGAGCAGTTCTTC
TRBJ1-2	-	TRBV12-3/TRBV12-4	TRBD1	CASSPTGGYGYTF	TGTGCCAGCAGTCCGACAGGGGGCTATGGCTACACCTTC
TRBJ2-7	few	TRBV27	TRBD1	CASSLGTGGASSYEQYF	TGTGCCAGCAGTTTGGGGACAGGGGGCGCCTCCTCCTACGAGCAGTACTTC
TRBJ2-3	many	TRBV7-9	-	CASSPSRDTQYF	TGTGCCAGCAGCCCTTCACGAGATACGCAGTATTTT
TRBJ2-3	many	TRBV7-9	-	CASSFPDRPEDF	TGTGCCAGCAGCTTCCCAGACAGGCCCGAGGATTTT
TRBJ2-4	-	TRBV19	-	CASSTQGFSNIQYF	TGTGCCAGTAGTACACAGGGCTTCTCAAACATTCAGTACTTC
TRBJ2-1	few	TRBV12-5	TRBD2	CASGLGGSWNEQFF	TGTGCTAGTGGTTTGGGCGGGAGCTGGAATGAGCAGTTCTTC
TRBJ1-1	few	TRBV19	-	CASSNQGSTEAFF	TGTGCCAGTAGTAATCAGGGGAGCACTGAAGCTTTCTTT
TRBJ2-1	few	TRBV5-1	TRBD2	CASSLRTSGSNEQFF	TGCGCCAGCAGCCTACGGACTAGCGGGAGTAATGAGCAGTTCTTC
TRBJ2-5	few	TRBV27	-	CASSVSAQETQYF	TGTGCCAGCAGTGTGTCTGCCCAAGAGACCCAGTACTTC
TRBJ1-5	-	TRBV4-1	-	CASSQVGTPGQPQHF	TGCGCCAGCAGCCAAGTTGGTACACCGGGACAGCCCCAGCATTTT
TRBJ2-1	-	TRBV4-3	TRBD2	CASSQLLAPSYNEQFF	TGCGCCAGCAGCCAGTTACTAGCGCCTTCCTACAATGAGCAGTTCTTC
TRBJ1-2	-	TRBV3-1	-	CASSPGWGGSYGYTF	TGTGCCAGCAGCCCAGGTTGGGGTGGTAGCTATGGCTACACCTTC
TRBJ2-7	-	TRBV7-9	TRBD2	CASSEVGGSYEQYF	TGTGCCAGCAGCGAAGTGGGAGGGTCCTACGAGCAGTACTTC
TRBJ2-4	-	TRBV28	TRBD1	CASSPEDRVNQYF	TGTGCCAGCAGTCCCGAAGACAGGGTCAATCAGTACTTC
TRBJ2-5	-	TRBV5-1	-	CASAIQGTPQETQYF	TGCGCCAGCGCCATTCAAGGGACACCTCAAGAGACCCAGTACTTC
TRBJ1-1	few	TRBV7-9	-	CASSLAEAFF	TGTGCCAGCAGCTTAGCAGAAGCTTTCTTT
TRBJ1-1	few	TRBV6-5	-	CASSYARDRQNTEAFF	TGTGCCAGCAGTTACGCCAGGGATAGACAGAACACTGAAGCTTTCTTT
TRBJ1-4	-	TRBV25-1	TRBD1	CASSEAGTGGEKLFF	TGTGCCAGCAGTGAAGCCGGGACAGGGGGTGAAAAACTGTTTTTT
TRBJ2-3	medium-sized	TRBV18	-	CASSHPGGADTQYF	TGTGCCAGCTCCCACCCGGGTGGGGCAGATACGCAGTATTTT
TRBJ2-6	once	TRBV10-2	TRBD1	CASRRQGRYGANVLTF	TGCGCCAGCAGGAGACAGGGTCGGTATGGGGCCAACGTCCTGACTTTC
TRBJ2-3	-	TRBV7-9	-	CASSLDGYTDTQYF	TGTGCCAGCAGCTTAGACGGATACACAGATACGCAGTATTTT
TRBJ2-7	few	TRBV7-9	-	CASSSPFESSYEQYF	TGTGCCAGCAGCTCCCCCTTTGAGAGCTCCTACGAGCAGTACTTC
TRBJ1-5	-	TRBV27	-	CASSLKGLNQPQHF	TGTGCCAGCAGTTTAAAGGGGCTCAATCAGCCCCAGCATTTT
TRBJ1-4	few	TRBV7-8	-	CASSLGLRNEKLFF	TGTGCCAGCAGCTTAGGGCTGAGAAATGAAAAACTGTTTTTT
TRBJ2-2	-	TRBV5-1	-	CASSPGTPTGELFF	TGCGCCAGCAGCCCCGGGACACCAACCGGGGAGCTGTTTTTT
TRBJ2-2	many	TRBV14	TRBD2	CASRHSGRRTGELFF	TGTGCCAGCAGACATAGCGGGAGACGCACCGGGGAGCTGTTTTTT
TRBJ2-7	-	TRBV6-1	TRBD2	CASRQGTSGSYEQYF	TGTGCCAGCAGACAAGGGACTAGCGGGAGTTACGAGCAGTACTTC
TRBJ2-2	-	TRBV5-1	-	CASSLAIFNGELFF	TGCGCCAGCAGCTTGGCGATTTTCAACGGGGAGCTGTTTTTT
TRBJ2-3	-	TRBV4-1	TRBD2	CASSQAPLAGRTDTQYF	TGCGCCAGCAGCCAAGCCCCCTTAGCGGGACGCACAGATACGCAGTATTTT